This T cell receptor beta chain was recorded in a study of control samples from healthy donors and cancer patients. Assay used: immunoSEQ multiplex PCR; TCRdb lists only in-frame clones, some missing. The table records over 200,000 clones, around 80% of them present only once. V was shortened by 0 bases and J by 8 bases, with 16 bases between the two germline ends. CDR3 size: 15 residues. Germline loops: CDR1 LGHDT, CDR2 YNNKEL (reference sequence). The sample was PBMCs. The TCR originated in a woman aged 55-70 years with lung cancer. The chain joins TRBV3-1 (or the pseudogene TRBV3-2) to TRBJ1-2; D gene unclear. CDR3 region: CASSQDPGGLSGYTF. DNA for the CDR3: TGTGCCAGCAGCCAAGATCCGGGAGGGCTGAGCGGCTACACCTTC.